These 25 T cell receptor beta chains came from one sample sequenced in a study of blood T cell repertoires in COVID-19. Sequenced by immunoSEQ multiplex PCR; TCRdb stores in-frame clones only, minus some. The table records fewer than 300,000 clones, 86% of them present only once. Input material: peripheral blood. The origin of the receptors is a woman aged 25 to 45 with COVID-19, enrolled during active disease.

The gene calls are TRBV30 and TRBJ1-5; 9 nucleotides agree with TRBD1. With 4 bases clipped from V and 6 bases from J, the junction kept 13 bases outside the gene matches. CDR1 and CDR2 (germline): GTSNPN, SVGIG (reference sequence). The CDR3 is made up of 16 amino acids. The DNA for the CDR3 is TGTGCCTGGAAGAACAGGGGGCGGTTGAGTATTCAGCCCCAGCATTTT. The encoded protein is CAWKNRGRLSIQPQHF.

With regard to this clone: Mismatch with germline at one junction end may stem from a read error. The V gene is TRBV6-1, the J gene TRBJ2-7, with D perhaps TRBD1 (5 bases). The CDR3 extends over 14 amino acids. CDR1 and CDR2 from the germline V gene are MNHNS and SASEGT. CDR3 coding DNA: TGTGCCAGCAGTGATGAAGGGGCTACCTCCGGGCTGAACTTC. Its protein is CASSDEGATSGLNF.

The chain has TRBV4-1 and TRBJ1-1; D remains ambiguous. This CDR3 has 13 residues. V was trimmed by 4 bases and J by 3 bases, leaving 9 bases between them. Germline CDR1 and CDR2: MGHRA and YSYEKL. The CDR3 is CASSRMRDTEAFF. CDR3 DNA: TGCGCCAGCAGCCGAATGCGGGACACTGAAGCTTTCTTT.

The J gene is TRBJ1-1, the V gene TRBV6-5; D is unclear. This CDR3 comprises 12 residues. The germline V gene encodes CDR1 MNHEY and CDR2 SVGAGI. With 6 bases removed from V and 4 bases from J, the gap between germline ends came to 9 bases. The CDR3 loop is CASRRGFTEAFF. CDR3 DNA: TGTGCCAGCAGGAGAGGGTTCACTGAAGCTTTCTTT.

In this sample, this clone turned up once. The V gene is TRBV27, the J gene TRBJ2-7, with D tentatively TRBD1 (5 bases). Germline CDR1 and CDR2: MNHEY and SMNVEV (reference sequence). There are 13 residues in the CDR3. Trimming took off 2 bases at V and 3 bases at J, with 8 bases between the two ends. CDR3 sequence (DNA): TGTGCCAGCAGTTTAACTCAGGGCTACGAGCAGTACTTC. Translation gives CASSLTQGYEQYF.

This chain uses TRBV27 with TRBJ2-1; D remains ambiguous. The length of the CDR3 is 14 residues. Germline loops: CDR1 MNHEY, CDR2 SMNVEV (reference sequence). Trimming removed 4 bases from V and 0 bases from J, with 7 bases in between. The CDR3, as DNA: TGTGCCAGCAGTTGGGCCAGCTCCTACAATGAGCAGTTCTTC. It yields the protein CASSWASSYNEQFF.

The J gene is TRBJ1-5, the V gene TRBV30; possible D gene TRBD1, 6 bases. The CDR3 sequence is 15 residues long. The germline gives CDR1 GTSNPN, CDR2 SVGIG (reference sequence). Trimming stripped 3 bases from V and 6 bases from J, with 18 bases between. The CDR3: CAWRAAGGGGQPQHF. Written as DNA, the CDR3 is TGTGCCTGGAGGGCCGCGGGGGGCGGGGGTCAGCCCCAGCATTTT.

This clone was seen only once. The gene calls are TRBV5-1 and TRBJ2-5; 7 bases are shared with TRBD1. The CDR3 is 13 amino acids. V lost 3 bases, J lost 1 base, and 0 bases stayed unmatched. Germline V CDR1 and CDR2: SGHRS, YFSETQ. CDR3 in amino acids: CASSWDSQETQYF. DNA for the CDR3: TGCGCCAGCAGCTGGGACAGCCAAGAGACCCAGTACTTC.

The table lists this clone with a count of one. The J gene is TRBJ2-5, the V gene TRBV18, with 10 bases aligning to TRBD1. CDR1 and CDR2 (germline): KGHSH, LQKENI. CDR3 length: 15 residues. J was trimmed by 5 bases and V by 0 bases; bases with no gene match: 3. CDR3 loop: CASSPPLDRGETQYF. CDR3 DNA sequence: TGTGCCAGCTCACCACCGTTGGACAGGGGGGAGACCCAGTACTTC.

This clone came up a few times. This rearrangement joins TRBV29-1 to TRBJ1-1; TRBD1 aligns across 9 bases. Germline V gene sequence: CDR1 SQVTM, CDR2 ANQGSEA. With V trimmed by 4 bases and J by 7 bases, 7 bases remained unmatched. The CDR3 has 13 residues. The CDR3 is CSVGGQGLGEAFF. The CDR3 DNA follows: TGCAGCGTTGGGGGACAGGGTTTGGGTGAAGCTTTCTTT.

This clone has a handful of counts. This chain joins TRBV7-9 and TRBJ2-7, with TRBD2 identical over 11 bases. The germline CDR1 and CDR2 sequences are SEHNR and FQNEAQ (reference sequence). The CDR3 is made up of 14 amino acids. V lost 5 bases and J lost 2; bases outside the gene matches: 2. The CDR3 region is CASSTSGGPYEQYF. The CDR3 nucleotides are TGTGCCAGCAGCACTAGCGGGGGACCCTACGAGCAGTACTTC.

This clone has a single count. The chain is built from TRBV2 and TRBJ1-2; D may be TRBD1 (6 bases). Trimming cost V 6 bases and J 4 bases, with 15 bases left between them. CDR3 size: 14 residues. Germline V gives CDR1 SNHLY, CDR2 FYNNEI. DNA of the CDR3: TGTGCCAGCAGCTACAGAGAGGGGGTCTATGGCTACACCTTC. Residues: CASSYREGVYGYTF.

This rearrangement joins TRBV5-6 to TRBJ1-4; 9 nucleotides align to TRBD1. Trimming removed 4 bases from V and 7 bases from J; junction bases left unmatched: 5. The CDR3 extends over 14 amino acids. The germline CDR1 and CDR2 sequences are SGHDT and YYEEEE. In DNA form, the CDR3 reads TGTGCCAGCAGCCGGACAGGGGCCGGTGAAAAACTGTTTTTT. It is translated as CASSRTGAGEKLFF. Using reference TRBV5-6 and TRBJ1-4 for the parts outside the CDR3, the full variable domain is DAGVTQSPTHLIKTRGQQVTLRCSPKSGHDTVSWYQQALGQGPQFIFQYYEEEERQRGNFPDRFSGHQFPNYSSELNVNALLLGDSALYLCASSRTGAGEKLFFGSGTQLSVL.

The V and J genes are TRBV6-5 and TRBJ1-2, with TRBD1 identical over 7 bases. V shed 6 bases, J shed 4 bases, and the junction held 8 bases outside the gene matches. The length of the CDR3 is 14 residues. In germline, CDR1 is MNHEY, CDR2 SVGAGI. This CDR3 reads CASREGQTFYGYTF. The CDR3 DNA sequence: TGTGCCAGCAGGGAGGGACAGACATTCTATGGCTACACCTTC.

To note about this clone: A read error may account for a junction end that differs from germline. This chain uses TRBV6-5 with TRBJ2-1, with D possibly matching TRBD2 (7 bases). The CDR3 runs to 14 residues. Germline V CDR1 and CDR2: MNHEY, SVGAGI. CDR3 sequence reads: CASTNGGRGNERFF. The CDR3 DNA follows: TGTGCCAGCACCAACGGGGGGCGGGGCAATGAGCGGTTCTTC.

V and J are TRBV6-5 and TRBJ2-3; the D gene is possibly TRBD2 (5 bases). V gave up 8 bases and J gave up 6 bases, with 12 bases separating them. Looked up from germline, CDR1 is MNHEY and CDR2 is SVGAGI. This CDR3 has 12 residues. CDR3 protein: CASRSSGDTQYF. The DNA for the CDR3 is TGTGCCAGCCGCTCCTCGGGGGATACGCAGTATTTT.

The chain couples TRBV19 to TRBJ1-1, with 11 bases that match TRBD1. The CDR3 extends over 15 amino acids. From germline, CDR1 is LNHDA and CDR2 SQIVND (reference sequence). V dropped 5 bases and J dropped 1; count of bases not matched to a gene: 3. The CDR3 spells CASSYGTGGNTEAFF. The CDR3 DNA sequence: TGTGCCAGTAGTTACGGGACAGGGGGGAACACTGAAGCTTTCTTT.

The chain employs TRBV29-1 and TRBJ2-2, with 8 bases fitting TRBD2. This CDR3 has 15 residues. J was trimmed by 6 bases and V by 4 bases; bases with no gene match: 10. CDR1 and CDR2 (germline): SQVTM, ANQGSEA. CDR3 sequence reads: CSVVQAGGPPGELFF. In DNA, the CDR3 is TGCAGCGTTGTCCAGGCGGGGGGCCCCCCCGGGGAGCTGTTTTTT.

J is TRBJ1-1 and V is TRBV6-5; maybe TRBD1 (6 bases). The germline CDR1 and CDR2 sequences are MNHEY and SVGAGI. The CDR3 loop spans 15 amino acids. V lost 5 bases and J 6 bases, leaving 19 bases between the germline ends. The CDR3 region has the DNA TGTGCCAGCAGTCAGAAAGGGGGGGGAAGGTCTGAAGCTTTCTTT. It specifies CASSQKGGGRSEAFF.

The rearrangement uses TRBV5-4 and TRBJ1-2; 8 nucleotides line up with TRBD1. The CDR3 runs 15 residues. Per the germline V gene, CDR1 is SGHNT and CDR2 is YYREEE (reference sequence). V shed 4 bases, J shed 4 bases, and the junction held 9 bases outside the gene matches. The CDR3 DNA reads as TGTGCCAGCAGCCGAATGGACAGGGTGACCTATGGCTACACCTTC. It translates to CASSRMDRVTYGYTF.

The rearrangement links TRBV5-1 to TRBJ1-5; 7 positions agree with TRBD1. The CDR3 is 14 amino acids. CDR1 and CDR2 (germline): SGHRS, YFSETQ. J lost 4 bases, V lost 2 bases, and 3 bases had no gene match. CDR3 residues: CASSFGTENQPQHF. CDR3 DNA sequence: TGCGCCAGCAGCTTTGGGACAGAAAATCAGCCCCAGCATTTT.

The rearrangement uses TRBV25-1 and TRBJ1-1; TRBD1 might be the D (5 bases). CDR3 length equals 15 residues. Trimming left V 8 bases short and J 2 bases short, with 18 bases between. The germline V gene has CDR1 MGHDK and CDR2 SYGVNS. This CDR3 reads CASSDRAGLNTEAFF. CDR3 nucleotides: TGTGCCAGCTCTGACCGGGCAGGGCTAAACACTGAAGCTTTCTTT.

This chain connects TRBV28 to TRBJ1-2, with 8 bases fitting TRBD1. Germline V CDR1 and CDR2: MDHEN, SYDVKM. J gave up 8 bases and V 7 bases, and 9 bases lay outside the gene matches. The CDR3 has 13 residues. Here the CDR3 DNA reads TGTGCCAGCACCTCCGGACAGGGTTTCGGCTACACCTTC. Its translation: CASTSGQGFGYTF.

V gene TRBV7-9 combines with J gene TRBJ2-7; 9 bases align to TRBD2. The germline V gene has CDR1 SEHNR and CDR2 FQNEAQ (reference sequence). The CDR3 sequence is 16 residues long. Trimming cost V 4 bases and J 4 bases; bases outside gene matches: 11. In DNA, the CDR3 is TGTGCCAGCAGCTCCAGCGGGGGGACTCGGGTTTACGAGCAGTACTTC. Translating it yields CASSSSGGTRVYEQYF.

V is TRBV11-2 and J is TRBJ2-5, with a tentative D call TRBD2 (6 bases). CDR1 and CDR2 (germline): SGHAT, FQNNGV. V was shortened by 3 bases and J by 4 bases, with 18 bases between the two germline ends. The CDR3 contains 16 residues. CDR3 sequence reads: CASSLDSWREGETQYF. The CDR3 DNA sequence: TGTGCCAGCAGCTTGGACTCCTGGCGGGAAGGAGAGACCCAGTACTTC.